The 19 T cell receptor beta chains below were found in one sample sequenced in a study of T cell changes during pregnancy in multiple sclerosis. Libraries were prepared by immunoSEQ multiplex PCR; TCRdb keeps only in-frame clonotypes and omits some of them. There are approximately 49,000 clones in the sample; around 92% occur only once, and more than 0.7% lies in the top ten. The sample in question was CD4+ T cells from peripheral blood mononuclear cells, obtained in the second trimester of pregnancy. These receptors all come from a female donor in good health, enrolled as a control in a pregnancy study.

The rearrangement uses TRBV19 and TRBJ1-5, with 10 bases identical to TRBD1. Unmatched junction bases numbered 16, after V lost 5 bases and J lost 9 bases. Germline CDR1 reads LNHDA; CDR2 reads SQIVND (reference sequence). The CDR3 has 17 residues. In DNA form, the CDR3 reads TGTGCCAGTAGTTTAAGTCGACAGGGGGCTGGAATGAGGCCCCAGCATTTT. Translated, it gives CASSLSRQGAGMRPQHF. Filled out from reference TRBV19 and TRBJ1-5, the complete variable domain reads DGGITQSPKYLFRKEGQNVTLSCEQNLNHDAMYWYRQDPGQGLRLIYYSQIVNDFQKGDIAEGYSVSREKKESFPLTVTSAQKNPTAFYLCASSLSRQGAGMRPQHFGDGTRLSIL.

The chain has TRBV27 and TRBJ2-1; perhaps TRBD1 as D (7 bases). V was shortened by 2 bases and J by 8 bases, with 16 bases between the two germline ends. Per the germline V gene, CDR1 is MNHEY and CDR2 is SMNVEV (reference sequence). The CDR3 has 15 amino acids. The CDR3 spells CASSLDVDRDYEQFF. The CDR3 region has the DNA TGTGCCAGCAGTTTAGATGTCGACAGGGACTATGAGCAGTTCTTC.

The V gene is TRBV4-3, the J gene TRBJ1-2, with 7 bases matching TRBD1. CDR1 and CDR2 (germline): LGHNA, YSLEER. Losses at the gene ends were 3 bases for V and 3 bases for J; bases not matched to a gene: 10. CDR3 length: 16 residues. The CDR3, as DNA: TGCGCCAGCAGCCAGGGACAGTTTAGCTATGACTATGGCTACACCTTC. Amino acid sequence: CASSQGQFSYDYGYTF.

The chain recombines TRBV6-4 with TRBJ2-5; 13 nucleotides line up with TRBD2. V lost 6 bases, J lost 2 bases, and 3 bases stayed unmatched. The CDR3 length is 15 residues. The germline V gene has CDR1 MRHNA and CDR2 SNTAGT. CDR3 loop: CASSPTSGGQETQYF. In DNA, the CDR3 is TGTGCCAGCAGCCCGACTAGCGGGGGGCAAGAGACCCAGTACTTC.

The chain is built from TRBV28 and TRBJ2-7, with 7 bases that match TRBD1. Germline V gene data show CDR1 as MDHEN and CDR2 as SYDVKM. With 2 bases clipped from V and 0 bases from J, the junction kept 4 bases outside the gene matches. The CDR3 is made up of 15 amino acids. CDR3: CASSLNRGYSYEQYF. The CDR3 DNA sequence: TGTGCCAGCAGTTTAAACAGGGGCTACTCCTACGAGCAGTACTTC.

The rearrangement joins TRBV7-3 to TRBJ1-1, with D unresolved. V was cut by 1 base and J by 5 bases, with 8 bases left in between. Germline V gene data show CDR1 as SGHTA and CDR2 as FQGTGA. CDR3 length: 13 amino acids. The CDR3 DNA reads as TGTGCCAGCAGCTTAAATACGGGGACTGAAGCTTTCTTT. This translates into CASSLNTGTEAFF.

J is TRBJ1-1 and V is TRBV6-5; the match to TRBD1 covers 8 bases. The CDR3 is made up of 15 amino acids. V gave up 5 bases and J gave up 1 base; unmatched junction bases: 6. Germline V CDR1 and CDR2: MNHEY, SVGAGI. The CDR3 reads CASSRRDRTNTEAFF. DNA for the CDR3: TGTGCCAGCAGTCGCAGGGACAGGACGAACACTGAAGCTTTCTTT.

Points on this clone: The junction does not match germline at one end; this may be a read error. J is TRBJ2-7 and V is TRBV7-7, with D maybe TRBD2 (5 bases). Germline V gene data show CDR1 as SSHAT and CDR2 as FNYEAQ (reference sequence). There are 14 residues in the CDR3. This chain's CDR3 is CASSPATGSFEQYF. The DNA of the CDR3 is TGTGCTAGCAGCCCAGCTACGGGATCGTTCGAGCAGTACTTC.

The genes are TRBV6-1 and TRBJ2-5, with a possible D match to TRBD1 (6 bases). This CDR3 contains 14 residues. Germline CDR1 reads MNHNS; CDR2 reads SASEGT. Trimming stripped 3 bases from V and 2 bases from J, with 10 bases between. The DNA of the CDR3 is TGTGCCAGCAGTGACAGGGGTCCACAAGAGACCCAGTACTTC. Translation: CASSDRGPQETQYF.

This clone came up once. The rearrangement joins TRBV30 to TRBJ2-5; possibly TRBD1 for D (6 bases). Between the trimmed V and J ends, which lost 0 bases and 4 bases, there was a span of 12 bases. CDR1 is GTSNPN, CDR2 SVGIG, per germline (reference sequence). This CDR3 is built from 14 residues. CDR3 coding DNA: TGTGCCTGGAGTGTAGACAGGTCCCCAGAGACCCAGTACTTC. Its translation: CAWSVDRSPETQYF.

The rearrangement joins TRBV2 to TRBJ2-1; D is possibly TRBD2 (5 bases). V lost 9 bases and J lost 9, with 18 bases in between. Germline CDR1 is SNHLY and CDR2 is FYNNEI. This CDR3 is 13 amino acids long. The CDR3 DNA is TGTGCCAGAAGGAGGTTGGCAGGAGGTGAGCAGTTCTTC. Its translation is CARRRLAGGEQFF.

This clone was detected a few times. The chain has TRBV6-6 and TRBJ1-1; D is unclear. Trimming removed 3 bases from V and 12 bases from J, with 17 bases in between. The length of the CDR3 is 13 residues. Germline values: CDR1 MNHNY, CDR2 SVGAGI (reference sequence). This CDR3 is CASSYRGPTGSFF. In DNA form, the CDR3 reads TGTGCCAGCAGTTATCGAGGACCGACGGGATCTTTCTTT.

V and J are TRBV7-8 and TRBJ2-2, with TRBD1 identical over 8 bases. Germline lookup yields CDR1 SGHVS and CDR2 FQNEAQ. Trimming cost V 2 bases and J 1 base; bases outside gene matches: 9. This CDR3 is 18 amino acids long. CDR3 in amino acids: CASSLLGGGTGNTGELFF. CDR3 coding DNA: TGTGCCAGCAGCTTATTAGGAGGGGGGACAGGGAACACCGGGGAGCTGTTTTTT.

The chain couples TRBV28 to TRBJ1-1; D uncertain. Germline-derived CDR1 and CDR2 are MDHEN and SYDVKM. The CDR3 runs 16 residues. V was pared by 5 bases and J by 0 bases, with 16 bases between. CDR3 sequence reads: CASSPPPGTMNTEAFF. DNA for the CDR3: TGTGCCAGCAGTCCCCCCCCCGGTACTATGAACACTGAAGCTTTCTTT.

The gene calls are TRBV27 and TRBJ2-1; 11 bases fit TRBD2. This CDR3 region has 15 residues. V dropped 5 bases and J dropped 4; count of bases not matched to a gene: 4. Germline CDR1 MNHEY, CDR2 SMNVEV (reference sequence). The CDR3 DNA reads as TGTGCCAGCAGTAAGGGACTAGCGGAGTACAATGAGCAGTTCTTC. Translation gives CASSKGLAEYNEQFF.

The chain joins TRBV18 to TRBJ2-1; TRBD1 matches at 8 bases. The CDR3 loop spans 14 amino acids. With 8 bases clipped from V and 9 bases from J, the junction kept 12 bases outside the gene matches. In germline, CDR1 is KGHSH, CDR2 LQKENI. The CDR3 sequence: CASQFGRGLIEQFF. The DNA of the CDR3 is TGTGCCAGCCAATTTGGCAGGGGGCTCATTGAGCAGTTCTTC.

The table lists this clone with a few counts. This chain links TRBV19 with TRBJ1-1, with D possibly TRBD1 on 5 matching bases. With 5 bases removed from V and 1 base from J, the gap between germline ends came to 11 bases. The CDR3 runs 14 residues. Looked up from germline, CDR1 is LNHDA and CDR2 is SQIVND (reference sequence). CDR3 DNA: TGTGCCAGTAGTCCCGAGACAGCGAACACTGAAGCTTTCTTT. Amino acid sequence: CASSPETANTEAFF.

The chain recombines TRBV9 with TRBJ2-1, with TRBD1 matching over 7 bases. Germline CDR1 SGDLS, CDR2 YYNGEE. CDR3 length equals 15 residues. With V trimmed by 2 bases and J by 7 bases, 9 bases remained unmatched. CDR3 bases: TGTGCCAGCAGCGTCCGGGACAGTCCCCGAAATGAGCAGTTCTTC. It is translated as CASSVRDSPRNEQFF.

The chain is built from TRBV25-1 and TRBJ2-5; 10 nucleotides align to TRBD2. The CDR3 consists of 16 residues. The J segment lost 5 bases and the V segment lost 2 bases, leaving 8 bases of the junction unmatched. The germline gives CDR1 MGHDK, CDR2 SYGVNS. This CDR3 reads CASSEGSGREEETQYF. The CDR3 bases are TGTGCCAGCAGTGAAGGGAGCGGGAGGGAGGAGGAGACCCAGTACTTC. The full variable domain, its missing parts supplied by reference TRBV25-1 and TRBJ2-5, is EADIYQTPRYLVIGTGKKITLECSQTMGHDKMYWYQQDPGMELHLIHYSYGVNSTEKGDLSSESTVSRIRTEHFPLTLESARPSHTSQYLCASSEGSGREEETQYFGPGTRLLVL.